The present T cell receptor (beta chain) was sequenced within a study of technical replicates of blood from several donors (dated by TCRdb to the late 2010s). V is cut by 7 bases and J by 8 bases, and the space between the germline ends is 14 bases. Based on the germline V gene, the CDR1 and CDR2 sequences are SNHLY and FYNNEI. The CDR3, cysteine through phenylalanine, is 12 amino acids long. Only the CDR3 portion is preserved as DNA: 36 bases, with reading frame beginning at the first base. Regarding this clone: Its recognized antigen is unknown. The record has no base qualities; no much larger clone is one base away.

The library was generated by the immunoSEQ multiplex PCR assay. The table comes from immuneACCESS by way of TCRdb, which keeps in-frame sequences with V and J called. Part of the clones is missing from these tables; in studies checked, under half for an unresolved V gene and the rest for unknown reasons. In this sample the table shows some 60,000 clones, 91% of which occur a single time. The ten top clones hold about 4.3% of the sample. Material: PBMCs. Rearrangement joined TRBV2 to TRBJ1-1; the D gene cannot be named for sure. This TCR came from a human donor in good health. Some clones in this sample may be carry-over from other donors' samples. The sequenced DNA: TGTGCCAGCATGAAGGGAGGCAGGGAAGCTTTCTTT. Translated, this is CASMKGGREAFF. Joined to the reference TRBV2 and TRBJ1-1 proteins, this CDR3 gives the full variable domain: EPEVTQTPSHQVTQMGQEVILRCVPISNHLYFYWYRQILGQKVEFLVSFYNNEISEKSEIFDDQFSVERPDGSNFTLKIRSTKLEDSAMYFCASMKGGREAFFGQGTRLTVV.